This T cell receptor (beta chain) is from a study of vaccination and CD4 T cells after COVID-19. Turning to the study itself: Median time from COVID diagnosis to post-COVID sampling was about 100 days (35 to 161).

Worth noting for this clonotype: Its antigen remains unidentified.

This sample's treatment: roughly ten-day PBMC culture with coronavirus spike peptide pools or control peptides (ViraFEST assay). Positive PCR dates ranged from March to December 2020; these dates predated US Alpha, Beta and Delta variants. Once obtained from cultured CD4+ T cells, the DNA was sequenced using the Oncomine TCR Beta short-read assay. TCRdb passed the PCR reads through MiXCR, listing each CDR3 protein once. In the table there are 9,500 to 15,000 distinct CDR3 sequences, almost 55% of which are singletons. CDR3 length: 15 residues. The V gene's germline CDR1 is MNHEY and CDR2 SVGAGI. V gave up 0 bases and J gave up 7 bases, with 10 bases separating them.

Sequences were derived from cultured CD4+ T cells from blood, sampled after SARS-CoV-2 vaccination. The sequence came from a human donor with COVID-19. The chain employs TRBV6-5 and TRBJ1-6, with unresolved D. The CDR3 sequence: CASSYSNSVNSPLHF. The CDR3 DNA is TGTGCCAGCAGTTACTCGAATTCAGTGAATTCACCCCTCCACTTT.